The clone carrying this T cell receptor beta chain was seen a handful of times. Its antigen is not known. Per germline, CDR1 SGHVS and CDR2 FQNEAQ. CDR3 length: 15 amino acids. V was shortened by 5 bases and J by 2 bases, with 15 bases between the two germline ends. Genomic DNA served as template for TCR beta VDJ and CDR3 profiling. TCRdb reprocessed the reads via MiXCR and lists one record per CDR3 protein. Of roughly 200,000 distinct CDR3 sequences in the sample, around 63% were seen once. The source of the sample is a study of CD8+CD57+ T cells in acquired aplastic anemia. Study observations and caveats: Significant differences in CD8+ Simpson's diversity were not observed between patients and controls. The study identified almost 30 CD8+ CDR3 sequences shared by patients and controls.

The chain is built from TRBV7-8 and TRBJ2-5, with D unclear. Sequencing input: sorted CD4+, CD8+, or CD8+CD57+ T cells (not recorded which) from PBMCs. The source is a human donor in good health. The CDR3: CASSLLGSEQETQYF. DNA of the CDR3: TGTGCCAGCAGCCTCCTGGGCAGCGAACAAGAGACCCAGTACTTC.